This T cell receptor beta chain appears in the sequencing data of a study of sequential checkpoint blockade in melanoma (dated by TCRdb to 2018 to 2020). The study in broad terms: In a 1:1 randomization, patients received either first-line nivolumab then ipilimumab (arm A) or ipilimumab then nivolumab (arm B). Both trial sequences were followed by maintenance nivolumab. Overall study outcomes, separate from this receptor: The model for predicting response that combines TCR metrics with mutation burden needs to be validated in larger, independent patient cohorts.

A note on this clone: The specificity of this receptor is unknown. No base-level quality is on record; no much larger clone is a single base apart.

The immunoSEQ Assay was used to immunosequence TCRbeta CDR3 regions from genomic DNA. Prior to high-throughput sequencing, genomic DNA was amplified by bias-controlled multiplex PCR. In the original analysis: To quantify the absolute abundance of each unique TCRbeta CDR3 region, the sequences were collapsed and filtered. Clonality, defined as 1 minus Pielou's evenness, was calculated using productive rearrangements only. A previously published method was used to identify clones with significantly greater frequencies in on-treatment samples than in baseline samples. The immuneACCESS repertoire file appears here via TCRdb, limited to in-frame rearrangements. These files lack a portion of the clones; in checked studies, under half of the deficit traces to unresolved V genes, and the cause of the others is not known. The V and J calls and the clone size are those of that table, but D and trimming were determined from the DNA. In this sample the table shows some 10,000 clones, about three quarters of which occur a single time. The top ten clonotypes cover 36% of the sample.

What this sample's treatment or condition label stands for: randomized to nivolumab then ipilimumab (arm A) or the reverse (arm B). None of the trial patients had been given prior DNA-damaging chemotherapy. A FACS Aria II flow cytometer was used to sort live CD3+CD8+ cells that were negative for CD19 and CD56 from thawed PBMCs. Samples were obtained from patients with melanoma enrolled in CheckMate 064, a randomized, open-label phase II trial of sequential checkpoint blockade. Leukapheresis was used to collect peripheral blood mononuclear cells, which were then purified with Ficoll-Paque and frozen in human serum with roughly 9% DMSO. Purity of sorted blood CD3+CD8+ cells was verified at >98% immediately after sorting, followed by DNA extraction. Taken from the germline V gene (reference sequence), the CDR1 and CDR2 loops are PRHDT and FYEKMQ. At the junction V is shortened by 5 bases and J by 2 bases; bases outside the gene matches: 2. The CDR3 goes from the cysteine to the phenylalanine over 13 residues. The sequence is cut down to CDR3 DNA, 39 bases in frame from base 1.

This receptor was taken from a human donor with melanoma. The chain joins TRBV13 to TRBJ2-7, with TRBD2 matching 8 junction bases. Sequences were derived from CD8+ T cells sorted from blood (inferred from file names), sampled from a patient given nivolumab and ipilimumab in sequence. CDR3 loop: CASSKAGAYEQYF. The nucleotides read TGTGCCAGCAGCAAAGCGGGAGCCTACGAGCAGTACTTC.